The 20 T cell receptor beta chains presented below share a single source sample, sequenced in a study of shared clonotypes between healthy human individuals. Assay used: immunoSEQ multiplex PCR; TCRdb lists only in-frame clones, some missing. Among 2 million to 3 million clones listed, roughly 93% were seen once. Sequencing was done on a sample of naive CD4+ T cells from PBMCs. This sample's subset: CD45RA+ positively selected. These receptors originate from a man younger than 30 in good health. Some clones in this sample may be carry-over from other donors' samples.

The V gene is TRBV28, the J gene TRBJ1-2; unclear D gene. Germline values: CDR1 MDHEN, CDR2 SYDVKM. The CDR3 totals 12 residues. Trimming pared 7 bases from V and 3 bases from J, leaving 9 bases between. The CDR3 coding sequence is TGTGCCAGCACCGGGCCACACTATGGCTACACCTTC. This sequence encodes CASTGPHYGYTF.

The chain combines TRBV27 with TRBJ2-3, with TRBD2 identical over 10 bases. Per germline, CDR1 MNHEY and CDR2 SMNVEV (reference sequence). V lost 5 bases and J lost 7; bases outside the gene matches: 12. This CDR3 has 16 residues. The chain's CDR3 is CASSEYLAGELYTQYF. The CDR3 bases are TGTGCCAGCAGTGAATACCTAGCGGGAGAGCTATATACGCAGTATTTT.

This chain links TRBV7-9 with TRBJ2-7; D gene uncertain. The CDR3 length is 13 residues. The V end was cut by 1 base, the J end by 6 bases, with 10 bases between. From germline, CDR1 is SEHNR and CDR2 FQNEAQ (reference sequence). The CDR3 sequence: CASSLDSQPEQYF. The CDR3 bases are TGTGCCAGCAGCTTAGATTCCCAGCCCGAGCAGTACTTC.

The chain is built from TRBV18 and TRBJ1-2, with D unclear. CDR1 is KGHSH, CDR2 LQKENI, per germline. This CDR3 contains 13 residues. Deletions cut 0 bases from V and 4 bases from J, with 6 bases between. The CDR3 nucleotides are TGTGCCAGCTCACCACCTTCGGCCTATGGCTACACCTTC. Translation: CASSPPSAYGYTF.

The chain combines TRBV19 with TRBJ1-1, with D unresolved. The CDR3 loop spans 14 amino acids. Germline CDR1 LNHDA, CDR2 SQIVND (reference sequence). Trimming left V 6 bases short and J 4 bases short, with 15 bases between. The CDR3 loop is CASSRPGLGTEAFF. For the CDR3, the DNA is TGTGCCAGTAGCCGTCCCGGGCTGGGCACTGAAGCTTTCTTT.

The chain recombines TRBV27 with TRBJ1-1, with D possibly being TRBD1 (6 bases). The CDR3 is made up of 16 amino acids. Trimming stripped 6 bases from V and 2 bases from J, with 19 bases between. Germline V CDR1 and CDR2: MNHEY, SMNVEV (reference sequence). In DNA form, the CDR3 reads TGTGCCAGCAGACCGACTCCAGGGGCCGTAAACACTGAAGCTTTCTTT. Encoded protein: CASRPTPGAVNTEAFF.

V and J are TRBV11-2 and TRBJ2-1; D uncertain. Germline loops: CDR1 SGHAT, CDR2 FQNNGV. Trimming cost V 0 bases and J 0 bases, with 9 bases left between them. The CDR3 runs to 16 residues. The CDR3 sequence: CASSLDLASSYNEQFF. In nucleotides, the CDR3 is TGTGCCAGCAGCTTAGACCTGGCGAGCTCCTACAATGAGCAGTTCTTC.

The rearrangement links TRBV27 to TRBJ2-7; 9 bases fit TRBD1. Germline V gene lookup returns CDR1 MNHEY and CDR2 SMNVEV (reference sequence). Trimming at V came to 3 bases and at J to 0 bases, leaving 6 bases not matched to a gene. This CDR3 spans 16 amino acids. The CDR3 nucleotides are TGTGCCAGCAGTTTCCGACAGGGGGTAAGCTCCTACGAGCAGTACTTC. Its protein is CASSFRQGVSSYEQYF.

The chain has TRBV5-3 and TRBJ2-5, with TRBD1 identical over 10 bases. The J call may be faulty, since TRBJ2-7 better matches the DNA end. TRBV5-3 belongs to the ORF category, with a function that is uncertain. The CDR3 is 15 amino acids. The CDR3, as DNA: TGTGCCAGAAGCTCGGAGGGACAGGGGAAGTACGAGCAGTACTTC. Its translation: CARSSEGQGKYEQYF.

The chain is built from TRBV6-5 and TRBJ1-2; a weak D match, TRBD1 (5 bases). Germline loops: CDR1 MNHEY, CDR2 SVGAGI. V was trimmed by 3 bases and J by 8 bases, leaving 13 bases between them. The CDR3 extends over 13 amino acids. CDR3 in DNA: TGTGCCAGCAGTTATACACAGGATCGCGGCTACACCTTC. This encodes CASSYTQDRGYTF.

V usage is TRBV4-2 and J usage is TRBJ2-3, with 16 positions matching TRBD2. The CDR3 has 20 amino acids. The V gene end was trimmed by 2 bases and the J gene end by 3 bases; junction bases not matched to a gene: 11. Germline CDR1 reads LGHNA; CDR2 reads YNFKEQ. In nucleotides, the CDR3 is TGTGCCAGCAGCCAACAGCCGGGACTAGCGGGAGGGCCGAGTACAGATACGCAGTATTTT. This codes for CASSQQPGLAGGPSTDTQYF.

This chain connects TRBV9 to TRBJ2-1; 9 nucleotides agree with TRBD2. With V trimmed by 0 bases and J by 10 bases, 14 bases remained unmatched. CDR1 and CDR2 (germline): SGDLS, YYNGEE. The CDR3 has 17 residues. The CDR3 is CASSVGGTSLAGREQFF. CDR3 sequence (DNA): TGTGCCAGCAGCGTAGGAGGGACATCACTAGCGGGCAGGGAGCAGTTCTTC. Complete variable domain (other parts from reference TRBV9 and TRBJ2-1): DSGVTQTPKHLITATGQRVTLRCSPRSGDLSVYWYQQSLDQGLQFLIQYYNGEERAKGNILERFSAQQFPDLHSELNLSSLELGDSALYFCASSVGGTSLAGREQFFGPGTRLTVL.

The gene calls are TRBV7-3 and TRBJ2-2; either TRBD1 or TRBD2 may supply D (5 bases each). Trimming took off 5 bases at V and 0 bases at J, with 16 bases between the two ends. Germline CDR1 and CDR2: SGHTA and FQGTGA. The CDR3 is 17 residues long. The CDR3 region has the DNA TGTGCCAGCAGCCTCTTTCCGGGACCGACGAACACCGGGGAGCTGTTTTTT. Translation: CASSLFPGPTNTGELFF.

This sequence joins TRBV2 and TRBJ1-2, with D perhaps matching TRBD1 (6 bases). The V gene lost 6 bases and the J gene lost 0 bases, with 23 bases spanning the gap. The germline V gene encodes CDR1 SNHLY and CDR2 FYNNEI. This CDR3 comprises 18 residues. As DNA, the CDR3 is TGTGCCAGCAGCGGGGTATTTAGATTGGGGGCGCCTAACTATGGCTACACCTTC. Protein: CASSGVFRLGAPNYGYTF.

This chain links TRBV7-8 with TRBJ2-3; unclear D gene. Germline CDR1 and CDR2: SGHVS and FQNEAQ. Trimming took off 5 bases at V and 0 bases at J, with 6 bases between the two ends. The CDR3 has 13 residues. The CDR3 region has the DNA TGTGCCAGCAGCCCCCAAAGCACAGATACGCAGTATTTT. It yields the protein CASSPQSTDTQYF.

CDR3 DNA sequence: TGTGCCAGCAGCTTATATGCAGGGGGCTCCTACGAGCAGTACTTC. It is translated as CASSLYAGGSYEQYF. The V call is TRBV7-3, the J call TRBJ2-7, with 7 bases lining up with TRBD1. This CDR3 is built from 15 residues. Germline trimming cut 2 bases from V and 0 bases from J; bases unmatched to any gene: 4. Per the germline V gene, CDR1 is SGHTA and CDR2 is FQGTGA.

The chain carries TRBV7-9 and TRBJ1-5; no clear D. CDR3 length equals 12 residues. With 3 bases removed from V and 3 bases from J, the gap between germline ends came to 3 bases. The germline V gene has CDR1 SEHNR and CDR2 FQNEAQ (reference sequence). In DNA, the CDR3 is TGTGCCAGCAGCTTCCCCAATCAGCCCCAGCATTTT. Its translation is CASSFPNQPQHF.

The V call is TRBV29-1, the J call TRBJ2-5; 9 nucleotides agree with TRBD2. The CDR3 is made up of 13 amino acids. Germline CDR1 and CDR2: SQVTM and ANQGSEA. Trimming removed 4 bases from V and 3 bases from J; junction bases left unmatched: 3. This CDR3 is CSVAGTSKETQYF. The DNA for the CDR3 is TGCAGCGTTGCCGGGACTAGCAAAGAGACCCAGTACTTC.

V and J are TRBV19 and TRBJ2-5, with 7 bases fitting TRBD1. Germline-derived CDR1 and CDR2 are LNHDA and SQIVND (reference sequence). The CDR3 is 13 residues long. Trimming removed 6 bases from V and 3 bases from J; junction bases left unmatched: 4. CDR3 in DNA: TGTGCCAGTAGCCCAACAGGGGAAGAGACCCAGTACTTC. Its protein is CASSPTGEETQYF.

V and J are TRBV7-2 and TRBJ1-6, with D maybe TRBD1 (6 bases). Trimming took off 2 bases at V and 0 bases at J, with 14 bases between the two ends. The CDR3 sequence is 18 residues long. Germline-derived CDR1 and CDR2 are SGHTA and FQGNSA. Written as DNA, the CDR3 is TGTGCCAGCAGCTTAAACTTACAGGGAAGCTCCTATAATTCACCCCTCCACTTT. Translated: CASSLNLQGSSYNSPLHF.